Below, one T cell receptor (beta chain) is given with its context. As yet, its antigen is unknown. Naive CD4+ cells were sorted as CD4+CD8-CD45RO-CD45RA+; naive CD8+ as CD8+CD4-CD45RA+CD27bright. Starting from about 0.55 ug of total RNA, TCR libraries were made with linear amplification. TCRdb called the reads again in MiXCR, with one record for every CDR3 protein. The sample records roughly 200,000 distinct CDR3 sequences, around 80% being singletons. There are 15 residues in the CDR3. V gave up 6 bases and J gave up 0 bases, with 13 bases separating them. These data are taken from a study of healthy donors' naive CD4 and CD8 T cells. General study results and limits: Naive CD4+ and CD8+ cells reportedly differed in usage of most V and J genes. Negatively charged CDR3s marked CD8+ lineage; positively charged CDR3s marked CD4+ lineage.

The chain is built from TRBV12-3 or TRBV12-4 and TRBJ2-3, with D possibly TRBD2 on 7 matching bases. Sequenced material: naive CD4+ and CD8+ T cells sorted from blood, pooled from several donors. This sequence originates from a pool of human donors in good health; the sample pools cells from several healthy donors. The CDR3 nucleotides are TGTGCCAGCAGCGCCTCGGGGGGCAGCACAGATACGCAGTATTTT. This codes for CASSASGGSTDTQYF.